This T cell receptor beta chain was captured by sequencing in a study of cytomegalovirus exposure and HLA in healthy donors. This clone was seen a single time. The CDR3 is 16 amino acids. The J segment lost 2 bases and the V segment lost 3 bases, leaving 7 bases of the junction unmatched. Germline loops: CDR1 SGHNT, CDR2 YYREEE (reference sequence). Vbeta (60) and Jbeta (13) primers were used in the PCR. Data came from immunoSEQ multiplex PCR; TCRdb stores just in-frame clones and leaves some out. This table holds about 82,000 clones, around 66% found once. The chain couples TRBV5-4 to TRBJ2-2, with 7 nucleotides matching TRBD1. The clonotype originates from a woman aged 40 to 50 in good health and CMV-seropositive. Sequenced sample: PBMCs. CDR3 residues: CASSSQTGLNTGELFF. CDR3 bases: TGTGCCAGCAGCTCCCAGACAGGGCTAAACACCGGGGAGCTGTTTTTT.